These 15 T cell receptor beta chains came from one sample sequenced in a study of cytomegalovirus exposure and HLA in healthy donors. 13 Jbeta primers and 60 Vbeta primers were used for the PCR. Clones were sequenced by immunoSEQ multiplex PCR, and TCRdb holds only the in-frame ones, with some missing. Among about 110,000 clones, approximately 70% were seen once, and the ten largest hold 0.6% to 1%. Material for sequencing was PBMCs. These receptors all come from a boy younger than 18 in good health and CMV-seronegative.

This clone was detected once. V gene TRBV6-5 combines with J gene TRBJ1-2, with a tentative D call TRBD1 (5 bases). The germline V and J ends were trimmed by 2 bases and 4 bases, with 14 bases remaining between them. The CDR3 has 15 residues. Germline V CDR1 and CDR2: MNHEY, SVGAGI. The CDR3: CASSYLSTVFYGYTF. The CDR3 DNA sequence: TGTGCCAGCAGTTACCTCTCGACAGTTTTCTATGGCTACACCTTC.

The V gene is TRBV13, the J gene TRBJ1-2; D gene ambiguous. In germline, CDR1 is PRHDT, CDR2 FYEKMQ (reference sequence). Trimming removed 4 bases from V and 11 bases from J, with 20 bases in between. This CDR3 is built from 14 residues. The CDR3 DNA sequence: TGTGCCAGCAGCTCCCTAGCGGGAAACAGAGGATACACCTTC. This gives the protein CASSSLAGNRGYTF.

The gene calls are TRBV2 and TRBJ2-1, with 8 bases aligning to TRBD2. After removal of 5 bases from V and 1 base from J, the junction contained 4 bases not matched to a gene. Germline lookup yields CDR1 SNHLY and CDR2 FYNNEI. This CDR3 region has 15 residues. In nucleotides, the CDR3 is TGTGCCAGCAGTTTACTAGCGGAATCCTACAATGAGCAGTTCTTC. It yields the protein CASSLLAESYNEQFF.

The chain employs TRBV10-3 and TRBJ1-1, with D hard to call. Germline V gives CDR1 ENHRY, CDR2 SYGVKD. With 0 bases removed from V and 1 base from J, the gap between germline ends came to 9 bases. The CDR3 spans 15 residues. CDR3 protein: CAISESRNQNTEAFF. CDR3 nucleotide sequence: TGTGCCATCAGTGAGTCGCGAAACCAGAACACTGAAGCTTTCTTT.

The rearrangement uses TRBV28 and TRBJ1-1; D is unclear. The CDR3 spans 14 residues. V was clipped by 2 bases and J by 1 base, with 8 bases between them. The germline V gene encodes CDR1 MDHEN and CDR2 SYDVKM. CDR3 in amino acids: CASSLIDWNTEAFF. The CDR3 nucleotides read TGTGCCAGCAGTTTAATCGACTGGAACACTGAAGCTTTCTTT.

This clone was seen once. V gene TRBV28 combines with J gene TRBJ1-1, with D possibly matching TRBD1 (5 bases). There are 14 residues in the CDR3. V lost 3 bases, J lost 3 bases, and 11 bases lay in between. CDR1 and CDR2 from the germline V gene are MDHEN and SYDVKM. CDR3 bases: TGTGCCAGCAGTTTGAGCAGGGTCGACACTGAAGCTTTCTTT. This codes for CASSLSRVDTEAFF. Drawing the rest from reference TRBV28 and TRBJ1-1, the complete variable domain is DVKVTQSSRYLVKRTGEKVFLECVQDMDHENMFWYRQDPGLGLRLIYFSYDVKMKEKGDIPEGYSVSREKKERFSLILESASTNQTSMYLCASSLSRVDTEAFFGQGTRLTVV.

The rearrangement joins TRBV5-1 to TRBJ2-2; 7 bases fit TRBD1. With V trimmed by 3 bases and J by 4 bases, 9 bases remained unmatched. This CDR3 comprises 16 residues. Germline V gene data show CDR1 as SGHRS and CDR2 as YFSETQ. The CDR3 loop is CASSSVPGQITGELFF. The CDR3 coding sequence is TGCGCCAGCAGCTCTGTACCGGGACAGATCACCGGGGAGCTGTTTTTT.

This chain links TRBV7-9 with TRBJ1-1; 7 bases match TRBD1. The CDR3 is made up of 14 amino acids. V lost 5 bases and J lost 2; bases outside the gene matches: 5. CDR1 and CDR2 (germline): SEHNR, FQNEAQ (reference sequence). DNA for the CDR3: TGTGCCAGCAGCCCACAGGGGTCAAACACTGAAGCTTTCTTT. Translation gives CASSPQGSNTEAFF.

The chain carries TRBV10-3 and TRBJ1-1; D uncertain. Between the trimmed V and J ends, which lost 0 bases and 2 bases, there was a span of 7 bases. CDR1 is ENHRY, CDR2 SYGVKD, per germline. This CDR3 has 14 amino acids. The CDR3 here is CAISESPPNTEAFF. The DNA for the CDR3 is TGTGCCATCAGTGAGTCCCCCCCTAACACTGAAGCTTTCTTT.

This clone turned up a few times. The J gene is TRBJ1-1, the V gene TRBV7-9; 9 bases are a match to TRBD1. The CDR3 consists of 15 residues. Germline V gene data show CDR1 as SEHNR and CDR2 as FQNEAQ (reference sequence). V lost 8 bases and J lost 1; bases outside the gene matches: 8. This CDR3 is CASGVTGGWNTEAFF. As DNA, the CDR3 is TGTGCCAGCGGGGTCACAGGGGGCTGGAACACTGAAGCTTTCTTT.

The rearrangement joins TRBV28 to TRBJ1-1; the D gene is possibly TRBD1 (6 bases). The germline CDR1 and CDR2 sequences are MDHEN and SYDVKM. CDR3 length equals 15 residues. Trimming removed 5 bases from V and 3 bases from J, with 16 bases in between. The CDR3 protein is CASSTLDRYYTEAFF. In nucleotides, the CDR3 is TGTGCCAGCAGTACCCTCGACAGGTACTACACTGAAGCTTTCTTT.

This rearrangement joins TRBV15 to TRBJ2-1; TRBD2 aligns across 14 bases. Germline-derived CDR1 and CDR2 are LNHNV and YYDKDF (reference sequence). The junction had 6 bases not matched to a gene; V was cut back by 1 base and J by 7 bases. The CDR3 spans 17 residues. CDR3 nucleotide sequence: TGTGCCACCAGCAGAGGGGGGTGGACTAGCGGGAGGAATGAGCAGTTCTTC. This encodes CATSRGGWTSGRNEQFF.

The chain employs TRBV5-4 and TRBJ2-3, with D unresolved. The CDR3 loop spans 15 amino acids. Germline-derived CDR1 and CDR2 are SGHNT and YYREEE (reference sequence). The germline V and J ends were trimmed by 4 bases and 0 bases, with 12 bases remaining between them. The CDR3 nucleotides are TGTGCCAGCAGCGTGGATTACAGTAGCACAGATACGCAGTATTTT. Its translation is CASSVDYSSTDTQYF.

The chain is built from TRBV10-1 and TRBJ2-2; 11 positions match TRBD2. The junction had 8 bases not matched to a gene; V was cut back by 6 bases and J by 5 bases. The CDR3 covers 16 residues. CDR1 and CDR2 (germline): WNHNN, SYGVQD (reference sequence). CDR3 in amino acids: CASSREGTSGTGELFF. DNA for the CDR3: TGCGCCAGCAGCCGAGAGGGGACTAGCGGAACCGGGGAGCTGTTTTTT.

The CDR3 sequence is CASSPTAPPREKLFF. The CDR3 region has the DNA TGCGCCAGCAGTCCCACGGCACCTCCGCGGGAAAAACTGTTTTTT. The V gene is TRBV10-1, the J gene TRBJ1-4; no definite D call. The CDR3 has 15 amino acids. V was cut by 5 bases and J by 8 bases, with 18 bases left in between. Per germline, CDR1 WNHNN and CDR2 SYGVQD (reference sequence).